This record covers a single T cell receptor beta chain. Antigen: not known. Subsets obtained from CD4+ cells comprised CD45RA+ naive and CD45RA-negative memory cells. This record belongs to a study of shared clonotypes between healthy human individuals. The study ran the assay at deep level. This table comes from immunoSEQ multiplex PCR, and its TCRdb copy is limited to in-frame clones, with some not included. The table has around 980,000 clones, about four fifths seen once. Trimming shortened V by 4 bases and J by 8 bases, and 15 bases separated the two germline ends. This CDR3 contains 14 residues. Per germline, CDR1 SGHDN and CDR2 FVKESK. Whole-study results and caveats: Generation probabilities of non-shared clonotypes were lower (relative to those shared by all four donors).

The source material was memory CD4+ T cells from PBMCs. Subset here: CD45RA-negative fraction. V and J are TRBV14 and TRBJ2-4, with D tentatively TRBD2 (6 bases). The origin of this receptor is a young man in good health. Some clones in this sample may be carry-over from other donors' samples. For the CDR3, the DNA is TGTGCCAGCAGCCGCTGGGGACTGGGAGACATTCAGTACTTC. The encoded protein is CASSRWGLGDIQYF.